This TCR beta chain originates from a study of blood T cell repertoires in COVID-19. Study at large: Acute and convalescent COVID-19 samples came from the United States, Italy and Spain. T cells, B-cell-depleted T cells, or PBMCs provided the cDNA or gDNA that served as material.

Germline V lookup: CDR1 MNHNY, CDR2 SVGAGI (reference sequence). Unmatched junction bases numbered 4, after V lost 7 bases and J lost 4 bases. CDR3 size: 13 residues. Authors' methods: Amplification with reference gene primers provided the estimates of nucleated cell counts. Only in-frame clones appear in the TCRdb table, and some are missing; sequencing was by immunoSEQ multiplex PCR. V, J and clone size are those of that table, while D and trimming were read from the DNA. The sample has approximately 67,000 clones, about 90% seen once. The source of this sequence is a human donor in a cohort sampled during active COVID-19. V is TRBV6-6 and J is TRBJ2-1; 7 bases agree with TRBD2. The sequenced sample consisted of peripheral blood. The CDR3 sequence: CASKGTTYNEQFF. The CDR3 DNA reads TGTGCCAGCAAGGGGACTACGTACAATGAGCAGTTCTTC.